The 28 T cell receptor beta chains listed next were all sequenced from one sample in a study of blood T cell repertoires in COVID-19. Generated by immunoSEQ multiplex PCR, the TCRdb table keeps only in-frame clones and is missing some. This sample has around 220,000 clones, with about 84% found just once. The sample consisted of peripheral blood. Every receptor here comes from a woman older than 75 with COVID-19, enrolled during active disease.

In its sample, this clone was seen once. V is TRBV6-1 and J is TRBJ1-2, with 11 bases lining up with TRBD1. Germline V lookup: CDR1 MNHNS, CDR2 SASEGT. The length of the CDR3 is 15 residues. Trimming took 1 base from V and 7 from J; bases not matched to a gene: 5. CDR3 sequence reads: CASSEGGQGAGGYTF. The CDR3 bases are TGTGCCAGCAGTGAAGGTGGACAGGGGGCTGGTGGCTACACCTTC.

The chain uses TRBV11-3 and TRBJ1-5; TRBD1 matches 8 bases. In germline, CDR1 is SGHNT, CDR2 YENEEA. The V gene end was trimmed by 3 bases and the J gene end by 2 bases; junction bases not matched to a gene: 6. The CDR3 has 16 amino acids. CDR3 coding DNA: TGTGCCAGCAGCTTTCAGGGGGCCGGAGGCAATCAGCCCCAGCATTTT. Translation gives CASSFQGAGGNQPQHF.

In this sample, this clone turned up once. The CDR3 nucleotides are TGTGCCAGCAGCCTCCGGGACAGGGGTTACAATGAGCAGTTCTTC. As protein: CASSLRDRGYNEQFF. The rearrangement uses TRBV7-2 and TRBJ2-1; 10 bases are shared with TRBD1. The length of the CDR3 is 15 residues. Per the germline V gene, CDR1 is SGHTA and CDR2 is FQGNSA. After removal of 5 bases from V and 4 bases from J, the junction contained 5 bases not matched to a gene.

The chain is built from TRBV3-1 (or the pseudogene TRBV3-2) and TRBJ1-1; maybe TRBD1 (5 bases). Trimming cost V 4 bases and J 1 base, with 7 bases left between them. The CDR3 extends over 13 amino acids. From germline, CDR1 is LGHDT and CDR2 YNNKEL (reference sequence). The CDR3 sequence: CASSLRANTEAFF. CDR3 DNA: TGTGCCAGCAGCCTCAGGGCGAACACTGAAGCTTTCTTT.

CDR3 sequence (DNA): TGTGCCATCACCAAGGAGAGGTCCCAAGAGACCCAGTACTTC. It is translated as CAITKERSQETQYF. The V call is TRBV10-3, the J call TRBJ2-5; D unclear. The germline CDR1 and CDR2 sequences are ENHRY and SYGVKD. The germline V and J ends were trimmed by 7 bases and 1 base, with 13 bases remaining between them. This CDR3 is 14 amino acids long.

This clone appeared a single time. V is TRBV19 and J is TRBJ2-6, with TRBD1 as a possible D gene (5 bases). This CDR3 comprises 16 residues. CDR1 and CDR2 (germline): LNHDA, SQIVND (reference sequence). Trimming cost V 5 bases and J 0 bases, with 11 bases left between them. The CDR3 region is CASSLYRNSGANVLTF. CDR3 coding DNA: TGTGCCAGTAGTCTCTACAGGAACTCTGGGGCCAACGTCCTGACTTTC.

This clone showed up just once. The chain employs TRBV13 and TRBJ1-6, with D tentatively TRBD1 (6 bases). In germline, CDR1 is PRHDT, CDR2 FYEKMQ (reference sequence). V lost 2 bases and J lost 10, with 21 bases in between. This CDR3 has 17 amino acids. The CDR3 DNA follows: TGTGCCAGCAGCTTAAGCGTGGGAACAGGGTTTAAATCACCCCTCCACTTT. Residues: CASSLSVGTGFKSPLHF.

This rearrangement joins TRBV3-1 (or the pseudogene TRBV3-2) to TRBJ1-2; 7 bases fit TRBD1. Germline V gene data show CDR1 as LGHDT and CDR2 as YNNKEL (reference sequence). J lost 3 bases, V lost 7 bases, and 11 bases had no gene match. The CDR3 consists of 15 residues. The CDR3 nucleotides read TGTGCCAGCACCCCTACAGGGGCGACCCACTATGGCTACACCTTC. Its protein product is CASTPTGATHYGYTF.

The genes are TRBV9 and TRBJ1-6, with D perhaps TRBD1 (6 bases). Germline V gene data show CDR1 as SGDLS and CDR2 as YYNGEE. The CDR3 is 14 amino acids. Deletions cut 8 bases from V and 6 bases from J, with 15 bases between. As DNA, the CDR3 is TGTGCCAGTGGAGGTGGGACACCTAATTCACCCCTCCACTTT. Translation gives CASGGGTPNSPLHF. The full variable domain, with the rest looked up from reference TRBV9 and TRBJ1-6, is DSGVTQTPKHLITATGQRVTLRCSPRSGDLSVYWYQQSLDQGLQFLIQYYNGEERAKGNILERFSAQQFPDLHSELNLSSLELGDSALYFCASGGGTPNSPLHFGNGTRLTVT.

The chain carries TRBV6-5 and TRBJ2-7, with D perhaps TRBD1 (5 bases). Germline CDR1 is MNHEY and CDR2 is SVGAGI. V was pared by 7 bases and J by 7 bases, with 14 bases between. The CDR3 contains 12 residues. This CDR3 reads CASTGRAFEQYF. CDR3 DNA: TGTGCCAGCACCGGCAGGGCCTTTGAGCAGTACTTC.

The rearrangement links TRBV2 to TRBJ1-6, with 12 bases identical to TRBD1. CDR1 and CDR2 from the germline V gene are SNHLY and FYNNEI. There are 16 residues in the CDR3. With V trimmed by 4 bases and J by 9 bases, 7 bases remained unmatched. In DNA, the CDR3 is TGTGCCAGCAGTGGCGGGGGGACAGGGGGCTCTTCACCCCTCCACTTT. Translation: CASSGGGTGGSSPLHF.

The rearrangement uses TRBV6-5 and TRBJ2-7; tentatively, D is TRBD2 (6 bases). CDR1 is MNHEY and CDR2 is SVGAGI in the germline V gene. The CDR3 extends over 12 amino acids. Between the trimmed V and J ends, which lost 2 bases and 7 bases, there was a span of 9 bases. The CDR3 DNA reads as TGTGCCAGCAGTTACCTGGCGGGGGAGCAGTACTTC. Protein: CASSYLAGEQYF.

This clone was seen once. The chain has TRBV9 and TRBJ1-4; the D is unclear. Germline V gene lookup returns CDR1 SGDLS and CDR2 YYNGEE. V dropped 3 bases and J dropped 3 bases, with 9 bases sitting between them. The CDR3 extends over 14 amino acids. CDR3 residues: CASSGGIPNEKLFF. DNA for the CDR3: TGTGCCAGCAGCGGAGGAATTCCTAATGAAAAACTGTTTTTT.

This clone has just one count. J is TRBJ2-7 and V is TRBV5-1, with D tentatively TRBD2 (5 bases). CDR3 length: 12 amino acids. Per germline, CDR1 SGHRS and CDR2 YFSETQ. V shed 5 bases and J shed 6 bases, with 12 bases lying between them. CDR3 sequence: CASSFTAAEQYF. Here the CDR3 DNA reads TGCGCCAGCAGTTTCACAGCGGCCGAGCAGTACTTC.

In this sample, this clone turned up once. The gene calls are TRBV5-1 and TRBJ2-5; 7 nucleotides match TRBD2. In germline, CDR1 is SGHRS, CDR2 YFSETQ. This CDR3 contains 15 residues. The V and J ends lost 4 bases and 4 bases, in that order; junction bases with no gene match: 10. The CDR3 reads CASSGADTGGETQYF. For the CDR3, the DNA is TGCGCCAGCAGCGGGGCCGACACGGGGGGAGAGACCCAGTACTTC.

This chain links TRBV6-5 with TRBJ1-1; D gene uncertain. V gave up 7 bases and J gave up 14 bases, with 17 bases separating them. This CDR3 is 11 amino acids long. Per the germline V gene, CDR1 is MNHEY and CDR2 is SVGAGI. The CDR3 here is CASTDTVSLFF. The CDR3 region has the DNA TGTGCCAGCACCGACACCGTGTCTCTCTTCTTT.

The chain is built from TRBV5-7 and TRBJ1-6; no firm D call. TRBV5-7 is given ORF status, its function remaining uncertain. The CDR3 sequence is 14 residues long. V was shortened by 1 base and J by 6 bases, with 8 bases between the two germline ends. CDR3 coding DNA: TGTGCCAGCAGCTTGTTTTGGGCTAATTCACCCCTCCACTTT. Amino acids: CASSLFWANSPLHF.

This clone was seen a handful of times. The gene calls are TRBV3-1 (or the pseudogene TRBV3-2) and TRBJ2-7, with unresolved D. The CDR3 is made up of 14 amino acids. The V gene lost 0 bases and the J gene lost 1 base, with 7 bases spanning the gap. Germline V gene data show CDR1 as LGHDT and CDR2 as YNNKEL (reference sequence). Here the CDR3 DNA reads TGTGCCAGCAGCCAAGACAGGCGTTCCTACGAGCAGTACTTC. This encodes CASSQDRRSYEQYF.

V gene TRBV2 combines with J gene TRBJ2-7, with D possibly matching TRBD2 (5 bases). The CDR3 consists of 15 residues. The germline gives CDR1 SNHLY, CDR2 FYNNEI. Trimming took off 5 bases at V and 0 bases at J, with 14 bases between the two ends. The CDR3 protein is CASSPTSSLSYEQYF. As DNA, the CDR3 is TGTGCCAGCAGTCCTACTAGTTCCCTCTCCTACGAGCAGTACTTC.

J is TRBJ2-5 and V is TRBV19; D unclear. The V end was cut by 9 bases, the J end by 5 bases, with 13 bases between. Germline lookup yields CDR1 LNHDA and CDR2 SQIVND (reference sequence). This CDR3 spans 12 amino acids. The CDR3 DNA reads as TGTGCCAGCCGGAGAGGAAGCGAGACCCAGTACTTC. Translation gives CASRRGSETQYF.

The V and J genes are TRBV3-1 (or the pseudogene TRBV3-2) and TRBJ1-4, with 7 positions matching TRBD1. Trimming at V came to 4 bases and at J to 5 bases, leaving 4 bases not matched to a gene. The CDR3 is 14 residues long. Germline V gene sequence: CDR1 LGHDT, CDR2 YNNKEL (reference sequence). Here the CDR3 reads CASSLPGQNEKLFF. The CDR3 DNA follows: TGTGCCAGCAGCCTTCCGGGACAGAATGAAAAACTGTTTTTT.

The J gene is TRBJ2-6, the V gene TRBV5-1; D not resolved. Germline CDR1 SGHRS, CDR2 YFSETQ. The CDR3 spans 15 residues. Trimming left V 1 base short and J 0 bases short, with 5 bases between. CDR3 DNA sequence: TGCGCCAGCAGCTTGACGGTCTCTGGGGCCAACGTCCTGACTTTC. Translating gives CASSLTVSGANVLTF.

The chain links TRBV13 to TRBJ1-1; the D gene is possibly TRBD1 (5 bases). The CDR3 has 14 residues. Trimming cost V 5 bases and J 0 bases, with 10 bases left between them. CDR1 and CDR2 (germline): PRHDT, FYEKMQ (reference sequence). DNA of the CDR3: TGTGCCAGCAGCCCAACAGGTCTGAACACTGAAGCTTTCTTT. This sequence encodes CASSPTGLNTEAFF.

V gene TRBV28 combines with J gene TRBJ2-3; TRBD2 matches at 11 bases. Trimming took 4 bases from V and 0 from J; bases not matched to a gene: 6. Germline assignment: CDR1 MDHEN and CDR2 SYDVKM. CDR3 size: 17 residues. The CDR3, as DNA: TGTGCCAGCAGTTCCCCCCGGACTAGCGGGAGCACAGATACGCAGTATTTT. Its protein product is CASSSPRTSGSTDTQYF.

J is TRBJ1-3 and V is TRBV7-3; D remains ambiguous. V lost 1 base to trimming and J lost 1 base, with 14 bases between them. This CDR3 has 17 amino acids. The V gene's germline CDR1 is SGHTA and CDR2 FQGTGA. The CDR3 region is CASSLSGPGSSGNTIYF. CDR3 coding DNA: TGTGCCAGCAGCTTAAGTGGTCCCGGGTCGTCTGGAAACACCATATATTTT.

V is TRBV28 and J is TRBJ1-5, with TRBD1 matching 9 bases. This CDR3 is built from 13 residues. Trimming took 6 bases from V and 9 from J; bases not matched to a gene: 6. The germline gives CDR1 MDHEN, CDR2 SYDVKM. CDR3 DNA: TGTGCCAGCAGGGGACAGGGCGGCGGGCCCCAGCATTTT. This codes for CASRGQGGGPQHF.

The chain employs TRBV5-4 and TRBJ1-4; 8 bases agree with TRBD1. The CDR3 is 15 amino acids. Germline lookup yields CDR1 SGHNT and CDR2 YYREEE (reference sequence). The V segment lost 0 bases and the J segment 5 bases; nucleotides outside the gene matches: 3. Written as DNA, the CDR3 is TGTGCCAGCAGCTTGGGGACAGGGCAAAATGAAAAACTGTTTTTT. Its translation: CASSLGTGQNEKLFF.

The chain recombines TRBV19 with TRBJ1-2; no clear D. Germline CDR1 is LNHDA and CDR2 is SQIVND (reference sequence). The CDR3 contains 12 residues. The V and J ends lost 5 bases and 5 bases respectively, with 9 bases between them. CDR3 DNA: TGTGCCAGTAGTTATGTCGCGTATGGCTACACCTTC. Its translation: CASSYVAYGYTF.